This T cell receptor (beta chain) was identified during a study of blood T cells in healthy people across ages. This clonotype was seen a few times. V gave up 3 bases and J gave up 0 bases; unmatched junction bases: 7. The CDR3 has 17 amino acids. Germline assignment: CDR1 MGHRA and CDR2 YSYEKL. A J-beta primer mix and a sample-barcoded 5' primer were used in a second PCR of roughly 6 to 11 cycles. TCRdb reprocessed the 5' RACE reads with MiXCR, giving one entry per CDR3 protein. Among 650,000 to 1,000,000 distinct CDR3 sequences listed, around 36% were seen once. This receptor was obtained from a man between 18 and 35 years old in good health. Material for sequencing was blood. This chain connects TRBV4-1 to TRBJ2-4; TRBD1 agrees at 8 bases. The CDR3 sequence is CASSHEGQALAKNIQYF. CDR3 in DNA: TGCGCCAGCAGCCATGAGGGACAGGCCCTAGCCAAAAACATTCAGTACTTC.